The present T cell receptor beta chain was sequenced within a study of OX40 agonist ivuxolimab in advanced cancers. With respect to the entire study: Ivuxolimab, which targeted the costimulatory receptor OX40 (CD134), was an agonistic, fully human IgG2 monoclonal antibody. The monotherapy dose-escalation portion (N ≈ 56 patients) of the phase I ivuxolimab trial is reported in the paper. Patients were allowed to have had prior anti-PD-1, anti-PD-L1 or anti-CTLA-4 therapy, and 40% of the dose-escalation patients had previously received checkpoint inhibitors. Partial responses were achieved by three dose-escalation patients, of whom one had hepatocellular carcinoma and two had cutaneous melanoma. Intravenous ivuxolimab was administered to patients every 2 weeks at six dose levels: 0.01, 0.1, 0.3, 1.5, 3 and 10 mg/kg. In the dose-escalation cohort, around 80% of patients were male, and the mean age was 60 years with a range of roughly 20 to 85. The point of sequencing TCRbeta in the periphery was to test whether ivuxolimab changed TCR sequence diversity and drove clonal T-cell expansion. Of the roughly 54 dose-escalation patients, hepatocellular carcinoma was present in around 20, melanoma in some 15, renal cell carcinoma in 9 and head and neck cancer in 9. Study-wide findings and limitations: At doses from 0.1 to 3.0 mg/kg, clonal expansion was seen in both CD4+ and CD8+ blood T cells between baseline and week 6. The antigen specificity of the clonally expanded peripheral T cells was not determined. After ivuxolimab, expanded clones were on average more numerous among CD8+ T cells than among CD4+ T cells. Partial responders in the 0.1-3.0 mg/kg groups had among the lowest normalized peripheral clonal expansion, especially among CD8+ T cells. Low levels of normalized T-cell clonal expansion were also seen in some nonresponding patients.

Genomic DNA was extracted from sorted cells for sequencing of the TCRbeta CDR3 region. The immunoSEQ Assay was used for sequencing of TCRbeta CDR3 regions. TCRdb took this table from immuneACCESS and kept in-frame rearrangements with V and J called. Such tables lack part of the clones; where checked against another copy, unresolved V genes explain under half of the gap, and the rest is unexplained. The table for this sample lists about 90,000 clones; about 90% of them were counted only once. The biggest ten clones account for 1.5% to 2% of the sample. Details on this clone: Its antigen is currently not known. Per-nucleotide qualities are absent, and no much larger clonotype sits a single base away.

The trial excluded patients who had a history of autoimmune disease or who were on systemic immunosuppression. Peripheral blood for TCR sequencing was drawn from every dose cohort at baseline, at cycle 4 day 1 and at cycle 7 day 1. The samples were drawn from a first-in-human, open-label, multicenter phase I dose-escalation trial of ivuxolimab. Adults with locally advanced or metastatic head and neck squamous cell, hepatocellular, melanoma or renal cell carcinoma were enrolled in the trial. Before TCR sequencing, CD4+ T cells and CD8+ T cells were sorted from peripheral blood as separate populations. The clonotype was recovered from an adult with an advanced solid tumor such as melanoma, head and neck, liver or kidney cancer. This sample comprised CD4+ or CD8+ T cells sorted from blood, obtained in a trial of the OX40 agonist ivuxolimab.

The DNA is TGTGCCTGGAGTGTCGGGACAGGGGGCCACTACGAGCAGTACTTC. It is translated as CAWSVGTGGHYEQYF. Recombination joined TRBV30 with TRBJ2-7, with TRBD1 matching 12 junction bases. The CDR3, cysteine through phenylalanine, is 15 amino acids long. The sequence is cut down to CDR3 DNA, 45 bases in frame from base 1. CDR1 and CDR2 were assigned from the germline V gene (reference sequence) as GTSNPN and SVGIG. Trimming takes 0 bases off V and 3 bases off J; junction bases not matched to a gene: 3.